This T cell receptor (beta chain) was identified in a study of monozygotic twins with inflammatory bowel disease. The CDR3 is 16 residues long. CDR1 SGHRS and CDR2 YFSETQ come from the germline V gene. One entry per CDR3 protein, without DNA, is what TCRdb gives after re-calling the 5' RACE reads. The sample table sets out a few hundred thousand distinct CDR3 sequences. The rearrangement links TRBV5-1 to TRBJ2-7. The sequence came from a human donor with ulcerative colitis or Crohn's disease, or a healthy co-twin of an affected twin (not recorded which). Sequencing was done on a sample of blood. CDR3 amino acids: CASSLYFRTSSYEQYF. Drawing the rest from reference TRBV5-1 and TRBJ2-7, the complete variable domain is KAGVTQTPRYLIKTRGQQVTLSCSPISGHRSVSWYQQTPGQGLQFLFEYFSETQRNKGNFPGRFSGRQFSNSRSEMNVSTLELGDSALYLCASSLYFRTSSYEQYFGPGTRLTVT.